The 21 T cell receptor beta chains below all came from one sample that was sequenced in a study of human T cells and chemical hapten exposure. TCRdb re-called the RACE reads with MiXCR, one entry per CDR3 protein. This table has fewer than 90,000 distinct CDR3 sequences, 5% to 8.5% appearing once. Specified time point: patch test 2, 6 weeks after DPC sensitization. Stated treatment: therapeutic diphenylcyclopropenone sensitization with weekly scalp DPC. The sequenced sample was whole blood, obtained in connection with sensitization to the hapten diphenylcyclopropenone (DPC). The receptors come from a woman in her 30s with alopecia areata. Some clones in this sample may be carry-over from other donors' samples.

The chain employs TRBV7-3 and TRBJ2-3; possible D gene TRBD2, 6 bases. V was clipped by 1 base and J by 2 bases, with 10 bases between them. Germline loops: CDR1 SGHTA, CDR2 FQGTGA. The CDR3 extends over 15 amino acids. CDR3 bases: TGTGCCAGCAGCTTAATATCGGGGGACACAGATACGCAGTATTTT. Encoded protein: CASSLISGDTDTQYF.

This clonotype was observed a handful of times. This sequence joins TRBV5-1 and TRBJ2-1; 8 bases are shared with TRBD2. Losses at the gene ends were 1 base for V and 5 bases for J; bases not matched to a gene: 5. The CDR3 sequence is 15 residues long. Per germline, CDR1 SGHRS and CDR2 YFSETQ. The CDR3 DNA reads TGCGCCAGCAGCTTGTGGCGGGGGGACAACAATGAGCAGTTCTTC. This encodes CASSLWRGDNNEQFF.

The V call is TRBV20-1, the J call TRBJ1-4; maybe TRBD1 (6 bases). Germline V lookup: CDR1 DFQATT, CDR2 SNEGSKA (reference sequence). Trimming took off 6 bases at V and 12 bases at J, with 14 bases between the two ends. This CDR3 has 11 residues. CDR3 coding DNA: TGCAGTGCCCCTTTCAGGGGCCAACTGTTTTTT. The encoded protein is CSAPFRGQLFF.

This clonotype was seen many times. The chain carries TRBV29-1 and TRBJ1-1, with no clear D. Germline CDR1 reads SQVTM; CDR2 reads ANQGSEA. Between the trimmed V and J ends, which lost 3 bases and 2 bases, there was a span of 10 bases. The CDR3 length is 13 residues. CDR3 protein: CSVEVTANTEAFF. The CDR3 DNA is TGCAGCGTTGAGGTTACAGCTAACACTGAAGCTTTCTTT.

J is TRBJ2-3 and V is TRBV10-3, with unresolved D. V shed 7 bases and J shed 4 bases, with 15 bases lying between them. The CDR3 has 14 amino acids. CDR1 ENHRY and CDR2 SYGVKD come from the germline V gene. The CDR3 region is CAITHALGADTQYF. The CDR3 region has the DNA TGTGCCATCACCCACGCGCTAGGTGCAGATACGCAGTATTTT.

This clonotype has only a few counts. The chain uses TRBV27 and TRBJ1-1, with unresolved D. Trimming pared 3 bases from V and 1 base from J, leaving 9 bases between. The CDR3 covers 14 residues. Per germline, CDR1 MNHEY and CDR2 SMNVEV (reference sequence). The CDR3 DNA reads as TGTGCCAGCAGTTTTGCGGCAGGGAACACTGAAGCTTTCTTT. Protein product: CASSFAAGNTEAFF.

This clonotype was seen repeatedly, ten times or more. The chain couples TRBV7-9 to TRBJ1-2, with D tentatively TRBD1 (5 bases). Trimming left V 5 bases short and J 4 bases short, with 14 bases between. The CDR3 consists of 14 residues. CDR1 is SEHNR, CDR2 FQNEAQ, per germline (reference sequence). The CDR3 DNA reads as TGTGCCAGCAGCGGGCAGGGTGAGGCCTATGGCTACACCTTC. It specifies CASSGQGEAYGYTF.

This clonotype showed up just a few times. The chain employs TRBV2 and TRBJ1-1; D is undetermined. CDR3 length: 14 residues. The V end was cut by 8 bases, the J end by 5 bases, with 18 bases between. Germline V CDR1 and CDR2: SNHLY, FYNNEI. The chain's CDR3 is CASGRRKGQTEAFF. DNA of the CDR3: TGTGCCAGCGGGAGGAGAAAGGGTCAGACTGAAGCTTTCTTT.

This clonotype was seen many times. CDR3 region: CASSPSGGAGDTQYF. CDR3 bases: TGTGCCAGCAGCCCATCCGGGGGGGCAGGAGATACGCAGTATTTT. The chain carries TRBV7-2 and TRBJ2-3; 8 bases are a match to TRBD2. Unmatched junction bases numbered 9, after V lost 5 bases and J lost 5 bases. Germline CDR1 and CDR2: SGHTA and FQGNSA. This CDR3 contains 15 residues.

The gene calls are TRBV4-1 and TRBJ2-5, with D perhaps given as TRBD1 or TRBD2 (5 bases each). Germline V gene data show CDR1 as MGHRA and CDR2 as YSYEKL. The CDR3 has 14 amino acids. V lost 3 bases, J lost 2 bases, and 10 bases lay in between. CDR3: CASSHGTAQETQYF. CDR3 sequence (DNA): TGCGCCAGCAGCCACGGGACGGCGCAAGAGACCCAGTACTTC.

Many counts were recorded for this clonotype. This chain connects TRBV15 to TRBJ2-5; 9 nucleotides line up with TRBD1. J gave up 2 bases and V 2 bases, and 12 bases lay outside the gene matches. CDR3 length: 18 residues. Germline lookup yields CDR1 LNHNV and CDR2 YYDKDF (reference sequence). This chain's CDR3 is CATSRNHPGTGLQETQYF. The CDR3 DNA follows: TGTGCCACCAGCAGAAACCACCCTGGGACAGGGTTACAAGAGACCCAGTACTTC.

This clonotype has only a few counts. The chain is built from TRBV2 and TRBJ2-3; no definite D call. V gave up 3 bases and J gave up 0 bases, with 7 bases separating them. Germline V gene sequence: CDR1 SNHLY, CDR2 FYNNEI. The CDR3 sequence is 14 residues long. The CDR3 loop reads CASSDHRSTDTQYF. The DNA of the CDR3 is TGTGCCAGCAGTGATCACCGGAGCACAGATACGCAGTATTTT.

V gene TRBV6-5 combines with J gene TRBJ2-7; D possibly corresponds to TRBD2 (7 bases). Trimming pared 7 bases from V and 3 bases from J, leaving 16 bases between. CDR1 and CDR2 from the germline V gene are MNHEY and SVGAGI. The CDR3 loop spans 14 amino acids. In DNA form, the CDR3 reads TGTGCCAGCAACGGGGGCGGGGGCCTCTACGAGCAGTACTTC. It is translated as CASNGGGGLYEQYF.

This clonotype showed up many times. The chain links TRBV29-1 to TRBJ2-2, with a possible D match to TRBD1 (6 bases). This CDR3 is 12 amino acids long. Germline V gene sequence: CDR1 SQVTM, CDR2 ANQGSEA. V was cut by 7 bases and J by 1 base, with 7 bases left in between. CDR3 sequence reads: CSADRNTGELFF. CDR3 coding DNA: TGCAGCGCGGACAGGAACACCGGGGAGCTGTTTTTT.

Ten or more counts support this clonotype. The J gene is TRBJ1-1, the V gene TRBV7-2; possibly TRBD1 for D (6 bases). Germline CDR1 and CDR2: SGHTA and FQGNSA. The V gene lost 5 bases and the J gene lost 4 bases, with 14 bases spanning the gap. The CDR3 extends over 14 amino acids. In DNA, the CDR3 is TGTGCCAGCAGCCACGGACAGCCGAGCACTGAAGCTTTCTTT. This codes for CASSHGQPSTEAFF.

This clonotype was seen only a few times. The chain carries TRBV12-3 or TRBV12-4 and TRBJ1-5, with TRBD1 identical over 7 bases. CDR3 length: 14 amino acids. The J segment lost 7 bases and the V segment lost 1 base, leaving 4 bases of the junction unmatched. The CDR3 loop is CASSLDRGDQPQHF. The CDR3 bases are TGTGCCAGCAGTTTAGACAGGGGAGACCAGCCCCAGCATTTT.

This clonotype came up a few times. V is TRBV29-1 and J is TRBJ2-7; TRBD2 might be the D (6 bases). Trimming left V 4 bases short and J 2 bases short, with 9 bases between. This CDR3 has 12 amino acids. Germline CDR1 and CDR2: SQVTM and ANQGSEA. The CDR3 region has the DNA TGCAGCGTTGGGAGGGAGGCCTACGAGCAGTACTTC. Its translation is CSVGREAYEQYF.

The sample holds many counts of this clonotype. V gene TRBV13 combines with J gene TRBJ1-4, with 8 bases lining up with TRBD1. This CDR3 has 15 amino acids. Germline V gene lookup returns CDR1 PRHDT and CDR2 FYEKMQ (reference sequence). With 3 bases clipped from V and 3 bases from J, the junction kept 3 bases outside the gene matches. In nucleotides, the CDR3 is TGTGCCAGCAGCTTTTTACAGGGGGCTAATGAAAAACTGTTTTTT. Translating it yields CASSFLQGANEKLFF.

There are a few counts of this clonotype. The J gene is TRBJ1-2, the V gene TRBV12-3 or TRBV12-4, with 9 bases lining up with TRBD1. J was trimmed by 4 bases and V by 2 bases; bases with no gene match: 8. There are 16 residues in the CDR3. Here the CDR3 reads CASSLKSPGQGYGYTF. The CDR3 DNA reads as TGTGCCAGCAGTTTAAAATCCCCGGGACAGGGCTATGGCTACACCTTC.

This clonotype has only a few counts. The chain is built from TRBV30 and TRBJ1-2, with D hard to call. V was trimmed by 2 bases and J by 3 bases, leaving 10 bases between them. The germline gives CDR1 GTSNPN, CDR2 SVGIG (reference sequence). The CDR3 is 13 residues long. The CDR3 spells CAWSPRTHYGYTF. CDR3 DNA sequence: TGTGCCTGGAGTCCCAGGACCCACTATGGCTACACCTTC.

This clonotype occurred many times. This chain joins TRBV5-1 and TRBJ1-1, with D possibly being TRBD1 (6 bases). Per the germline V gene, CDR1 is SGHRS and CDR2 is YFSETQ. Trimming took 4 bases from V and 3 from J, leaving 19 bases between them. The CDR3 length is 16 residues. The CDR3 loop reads CASSGSGGFSHTEAFF. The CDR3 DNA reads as TGCGCCAGCAGCGGGAGTGGGGGCTTTTCTCACACTGAAGCTTTCTTT.